This T cell receptor beta chain was identified during a study of CD8+ T cells in alopecia areata. Extracted RNA was reverse transcribed into cDNA, the sequencing template. Only in-frame clones appear in the TCRdb table, and some are missing; sequencing was by immunoSEQ multiplex PCR. The repertoire holds about 34,000 clones, with 45% to 60% as singletons. This TCR was sampled from a human donor with alopecia areata. The sample consisted of NKG2D-high CD8+ T cells sorted from blood.

DNA of the CDR3: TGTGCCAGCAGTTTCTTGGGTAGCAATCAGCCCCAGCATTTT. The encoded protein is CASSFLGSNQPQHF. The rearrangement links TRBV28 to TRBJ1-5; no clear D. The germline V gene encodes CDR1 MDHEN and CDR2 SYDVKM. The CDR3 contains 14 residues. The V end was cut by 3 bases, the J end by 0 bases, with 6 bases between.